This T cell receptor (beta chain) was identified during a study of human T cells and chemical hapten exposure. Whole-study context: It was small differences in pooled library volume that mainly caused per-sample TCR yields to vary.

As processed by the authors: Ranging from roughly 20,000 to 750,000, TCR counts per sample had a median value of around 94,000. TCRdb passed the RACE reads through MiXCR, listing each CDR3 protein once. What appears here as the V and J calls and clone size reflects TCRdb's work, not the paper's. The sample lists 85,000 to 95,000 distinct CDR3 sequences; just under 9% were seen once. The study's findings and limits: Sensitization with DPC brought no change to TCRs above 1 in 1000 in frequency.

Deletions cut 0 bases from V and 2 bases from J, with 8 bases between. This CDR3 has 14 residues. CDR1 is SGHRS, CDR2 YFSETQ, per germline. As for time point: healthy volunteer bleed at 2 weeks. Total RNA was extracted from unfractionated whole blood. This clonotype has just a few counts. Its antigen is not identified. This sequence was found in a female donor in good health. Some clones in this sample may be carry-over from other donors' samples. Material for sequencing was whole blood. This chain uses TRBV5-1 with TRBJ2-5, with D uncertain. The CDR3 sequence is CASSLVAAQETQYF. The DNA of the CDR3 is TGCGCCAGCAGCTTGGTGGCAGCTCAAGAGACCCAGTACTTC.